This TCR beta chain was obtained from a study of tumor-infiltrating lymphocytes in primary liver carcinoma. Study results and limitations: It was in tumors, not blood, that the top-250-clone fraction was significantly higher (p = 0.039).

Unsorted whole blood supplied the RNA, and germline DNA was extracted too. The patients lived with chronic HBV infection and had not yet received any treatment. Constant-region priming of around 500 ng total RNA yielded TCR beta cDNA. Construction of TCR beta libraries relied on three successive nested multiplex PCR rounds employing slightly modified ARM-PCR. Both of the initial two PCR rounds ran for about 9 cycles and employed TRBV1-TRBV30 forward primers alongside a C-beta reverse primer. TCRdb re-called the multiplex PCR reads through MiXCR, storing one row per CDR3 protein. Here the sample spans approximately 310,000 distinct CDR3 sequences, 60% to 80% being singletons. The trim removed 5 bases at V and 3 bases at J, leaving 8 bases unmatched. CDR3 length: 15 amino acids. Germline values: CDR1 MNHNS, CDR2 SASEGT. This clonotype was observed many times. The antigen remains undetermined.

The specimen was peripheral blood. This sequence originates from a man aged 40-49 years with primary liver carcinoma and hepatitis B virus infection. The chain uses TRBV6-1 and TRBJ2-7; 9 nucleotides match TRBD2. In DNA, the CDR3 is TGTGCCAGCAGTCCTATAGCGGGAGTCGGCTACGAGCAGTACTTC. It specifies CASSPIAGVGYEQYF.